This passage covers 22 T cell receptor beta chains from one sample sequenced in a study of blood T cell repertoires in COVID-19. Assay used: immunoSEQ multiplex PCR; TCRdb lists only in-frame clones, some missing. The data show 250,000 to 350,000 clones, with around 90% seen just once and about 2.2% held by the top ten. Sequences were obtained from peripheral blood. The receptors derive from a woman aged 45-65 years who had recovered from COVID-19.

The V gene is TRBV20-1, the J gene TRBJ1-4; 7 positions match TRBD1. The CDR3 is 14 amino acids. The V gene end was trimmed by 3 bases and the J gene end by 4 bases; junction bases not matched to a gene: 5. CDR1 is DFQATT, CDR2 SNEGSKA, per germline (reference sequence). CDR3 residues: CSASTGQFNEKLFF. The CDR3 DNA sequence: TGCAGTGCTAGTACGGGACAGTTTAATGAAAAACTGTTTTTT.

This clone was detected only a few times. The V and J genes are TRBV5-1 and TRBJ2-1, with D possibly being TRBD2 (6 bases). The V gene's germline CDR1 is SGHRS and CDR2 YFSETQ. Trimming shortened V by 0 bases and J by 0 bases, and 10 bases separated the two germline ends. The length of the CDR3 is 16 residues. This chain's CDR3 is CASSLDPGVSYNEQFF. The CDR3, as DNA: TGCGCCAGCAGCTTGGATCCGGGGGTCTCCTACAATGAGCAGTTCTTC.

This clone was recorded only once. This chain connects TRBV10-3 to TRBJ2-1; 11 bases match TRBD1. The germline gives CDR1 ENHRY, CDR2 SYGVKD. The CDR3 totals 15 residues. J lost 7 bases, V lost 6 bases, and 8 bases had no gene match. The DNA for the CDR3 is TGTGCCATCAGACCGGGACAGGGGGAAGGAAATGAGCAGTTCTTC. Protein: CAIRPGQGEGNEQFF.

This rearrangement joins TRBV6-5 to TRBJ1-1, with D uncertain. The V gene lost 1 base and the J gene lost 8 bases, with 5 bases spanning the gap. This CDR3 is 11 amino acids long. CDR1 is MNHEY and CDR2 is SVGAGI in the germline V gene. For the CDR3, the DNA is TGTGCCAGCAGTTACTACCTAGAAGCTTTCTTT. This sequence encodes CASSYYLEAFF.

The J gene is TRBJ2-5, the V gene TRBV2, with D perhaps TRBD2 (6 bases). The CDR3 runs 15 residues. Germline values: CDR1 SNHLY, CDR2 FYNNEI. Trimming cost V 0 bases and J 2 bases, with 10 bases left between them. The chain's CDR3 is CASSEAVGGQETQYF. The CDR3 bases are TGTGCCAGCAGTGAAGCGGTAGGAGGGCAAGAGACCCAGTACTTC.

This chain joins TRBV2 and TRBJ2-7, with 10 bases lining up with TRBD1. V lost 7 bases to trimming and J lost 4 bases; unmatched junction nucleotides: 7. The CDR3 runs to 14 residues. Germline V gene sequence: CDR1 SNHLY, CDR2 FYNNEI. The CDR3 sequence: CASTPGQGWYEQYF. The CDR3 DNA reads as TGTGCCAGCACCCCGGGACAGGGGTGGTACGAGCAGTACTTC.

The chain couples TRBV18 to TRBJ2-1; TRBD2 agrees at 7 bases. V lost 6 bases to trimming and J lost 8 bases; unmatched junction nucleotides: 13. The CDR3 loop spans 15 amino acids. The germline gives CDR1 KGHSH, CDR2 LQKENI. CDR3 in DNA: TGTGCCAGCTCCTCCGTCGAGCGGGATGGCGATGAGCAGTTCTTC. It specifies CASSSVERDGDEQFF.

In DNA form, the CDR3 reads TGTGCCAGCAGTTCCCTGACAGGGTCCTCCTACGAGCAGTACTTC. Translated, it gives CASSSLTGSSYEQYF. The chain recombines TRBV27 with TRBJ2-7, with 7 bases matching TRBD1. Germline V gene data show CDR1 as MNHEY and CDR2 as SMNVEV (reference sequence). The CDR3 has 15 amino acids. After removal of 4 bases from V and 0 bases from J, the junction contained 6 bases not matched to a gene.

In regard to this clone: The same CDR3 can be traced to other DNA sequences in this sample. This rearrangement joins TRBV30 to TRBJ1-5, with 8 positions matching TRBD1. V gave up 2 bases and J gave up 6 bases; unmatched junction bases: 3. The CDR3 runs 13 residues. Germline V gene data show CDR1 as GTSNPN and CDR2 as SVGIG (reference sequence). The chain's CDR3 is CAWSTGGGQPQHF. CDR3 in DNA: TGTGCCTGGAGTACAGGGGGTGGTCAGCCCCAGCATTTT.

The V call is TRBV7-6, the J call TRBJ2-5; D is undetermined. Trimming cost V 4 bases and J 0 bases, with 9 bases left between them. The CDR3 length is 14 residues. CDR1 and CDR2 (germline): SGHVS, FNYEAQ. In DNA, the CDR3 is TGTGCCAGCAGCTCGAACACGTACCAAGAGACCCAGTACTTC. Translating it yields CASSSNTYQETQYF.

The gene calls are TRBV14 and TRBJ2-7; D is undetermined. The V end lost 1 base, the J end lost 7 bases, and 5 bases lay between the germline ends. Germline CDR1 SGHDN, CDR2 FVKESK. CDR3 length: 11 residues. The CDR3 loop is CASSQVGEQYF. For the CDR3, the DNA is TGTGCCAGCAGCCAAGTCGGGGAGCAGTACTTC. The variable domain in full, with the rest retrieved from reference TRBV14 and TRBJ2-7, is EAGVTQFPSHSVIEKGQTVTLRCDPISGHDNLYWYRRVMGKEIKFLLHFVKESKQDESGMPNNRFLAERTGGTYSTLKVQPAELEDSGVYFCASSQVGEQYFGPGTRLTVT.

This clone was observed once. The V gene is TRBV27, the J gene TRBJ1-1; 10 nucleotides line up with TRBD1. CDR3 length: 16 amino acids. V was clipped by 5 bases and J by 6 bases; unmatched bases: 12. Germline loops: CDR1 MNHEY, CDR2 SMNVEV (reference sequence). The CDR3 DNA follows: TGTGCCAGCAGTCCCCCTAGGACAGGGGGAGCCCCTGAAGCTTTCTTT. It encodes CASSPPRTGGAPEAFF.

CDR3 amino acids: CASSLRRVQGSSEAFF. For the CDR3, the DNA is TGTGCCAGCAGCTTACGTAGGGTACAGGGGTCCTCCGAAGCTTTCTTT. The chain employs TRBV7-2 and TRBJ1-1; 7 bases line up with TRBD1. Trimming cost V 2 bases and J 8 bases; bases outside gene matches: 14. The CDR3 length is 16 residues. The germline V gene encodes CDR1 SGHTA and CDR2 FQGNSA.

V gene TRBV7-2 combines with J gene TRBJ2-7; D is possibly TRBD2 (6 bases). The V end was cut by 2 bases, the J end by 3 bases, with 14 bases between. Germline assignment: CDR1 SGHTA and CDR2 FQGNSA. This CDR3 spans 15 amino acids. Written as DNA, the CDR3 is TGTGCCAGCAGCTTAATGGGCGGGATAAGCTACGAGCAGTACTTC. As protein: CASSLMGGISYEQYF. The variable domain in full, with the rest retrieved from reference TRBV7-2 and TRBJ2-7, is GAGVSQSPSNKVTEKGKDVELRCDPISGHTALYWYRQSLGQGLEFLIYFQGNSAPDKSGLPSDRFSAERTGGSVSTLTIQRTQQEDSAVYLCASSLMGGISYEQYFGPGTRLTVT.

The chain recombines TRBV7-6 with TRBJ2-3; D is possibly TRBD2 (5 bases). The V and J ends lost 1 base and 1 base respectively, with 18 bases between them. This CDR3 region has 18 residues. Germline V CDR1 and CDR2: SGHVS, FNYEAQ. Here the CDR3 DNA reads TGTGCCAGCAGCTTAGGTTCCGGGGTAGGAGGTGGCACAGATACGCAGTATTTT. This translates into CASSLGSGVGGGTDTQYF.

CDR3 nucleotides: TGTGCCAGCAGTTTCCAGGCCTTCAATCAGCCCCAGCATTTT. Its translation: CASSFQAFNQPQHF. The gene calls are TRBV6-2 or TRBV6-3 and TRBJ1-5; the D is unclear. V shed 4 bases and J shed 3 bases, with 10 bases lying between them. This CDR3 region has 14 residues. Germline lookup yields CDR1 MNHEY and CDR2 SVGEGT.

This chain connects TRBV7-9 to TRBJ2-1; the match to TRBD2 covers 7 bases. From germline, CDR1 is SEHNR and CDR2 FQNEAQ (reference sequence). With V trimmed by 5 bases and J by 7 bases, 8 bases remained unmatched. The CDR3 is 14 amino acids. The CDR3 region is CASSPTGTTNEQFF. CDR3 nucleotide sequence: TGTGCCAGCAGCCCCACCGGGACTACGAATGAGCAGTTCTTC. The full variable domain, its missing parts supplied by reference TRBV7-9 and TRBJ2-1, is DTGVSQNPRHKITKRGQNVTFRCDPISEHNRLYWYRQTLGQGPEFLTYFQNEAQLEKSRLLSDRFSAERPKGSFSTLEIQRTEQGDSAMYLCASSPTGTTNEQFFGPGTRLTVL.

The chain couples TRBV5-4 to TRBJ1-2; D gene unclear. Germline CDR1 reads SGHNT; CDR2 reads YYREEE (reference sequence). The CDR3 runs to 13 residues. Trimming removed 4 bases at V and 4 bases at J, with 11 bases between. Here the CDR3 DNA reads TGTGCCAGCAGCCCCGAGCTAGTCTATGGCTACACCTTC. As protein: CASSPELVYGYTF. The full variable domain, rest sourced from reference TRBV5-4 and TRBJ1-2, is ETGVTQSPTHLIKTRGQQVTLRCSSQSGHNTVSWYQQALGQGPQFIFQYYREEENGRGNFPPRFSGLQFPNYSSELNVNALELDDSALYLCASSPELVYGYTFGSGTRLTVV.

The V and J genes are TRBV15 and TRBJ2-6; D is possibly TRBD2 (5 bases). CDR3 length: 18 amino acids. The germline V gene has CDR1 LNHNV and CDR2 YYDKDF (reference sequence). Trimming left V 0 bases short and J 0 bases short, with 12 bases between. The CDR3: CATSREEGRASGANVLTF. The CDR3 region has the DNA TGTGCCACCAGCAGAGAGGAAGGGCGGGCCTCTGGGGCCAACGTCCTGACTTTC. The entire variable domain, with the rest obtained from reference TRBV15 and TRBJ2-6, is as follows: DAMVIQNPRYQVTQFGKPVTLSCSQTLNHNVMYWYQQKSSQAPKLLFHYYDKDFNNEADTPDNFQSRRPNTSFCFLDIRSPGLGDTAMYLCATSREEGRASGANVLTFGAGSRLTVL.

In nucleotides, the CDR3 is TGTGCCATCAGCAAAGTTTTGGGAGCAGGGGGCGGCGAGCAGTACTTC. Amino acid sequence: CAISKVLGAGGGEQYF. This chain joins TRBV10-3 and TRBJ2-7; 8 positions agree with TRBD1. V was pared by 6 bases and J by 6 bases, with 16 bases of the junction left unmatched. The CDR3 runs to 16 residues. From germline, CDR1 is ENHRY and CDR2 SYGVKD.

This clone has just a few counts. CDR3 coding DNA: TGCGCCAGCAGCCCCACGACAGGGGCTAACTATGGCTACACCTTC. It yields the protein CASSPTTGANYGYTF. The chain has TRBV4-1 and TRBJ1-2; 8 bases align to TRBD1. After removal of 4 bases from V and 0 bases from J, the junction contained 4 bases not matched to a gene. The CDR3 loop spans 15 amino acids. Germline lookup yields CDR1 MGHRA and CDR2 YSYEKL.

The chain couples TRBV28 to TRBJ2-7, with 13 bases matching TRBD2. Trimming cost V 7 bases and J 3 bases; bases outside gene matches: 9. Germline loops: CDR1 MDHEN, CDR2 SYDVKM. This CDR3 has 16 residues. The chain's CDR3 is CASTRTSGRGIYEQYF. In DNA, the CDR3 is TGTGCCAGCACGAGGACTAGCGGGAGAGGAATCTACGAGCAGTACTTC.